Below, 13 T cell receptor beta chains from the same sample are listed, as sequenced in a study of molecular identifiers for immune sequencing clone quantification (dated by TCRdb to between 2018 and 2020). The library was obtained by PCR. TCRdb shows the sequencer as Illumina HiSeq 4000. Clones were called with MiXCR by TCRdb after fastp trimmed the public reads at Q25, and only in-frame beta chains were retained. CDR3 protein sequences are deduplicated, and each keeps its most common genes and DNA. The sample has around 460,000 distinct CDR3 sequences on record, about a fifth of them singletons. Clones ranked in the top ten supply approximately 0.84% of the sample. The specimen sequenced was naive CD8+ T cells from blood, with Jurkat cell RNA spiked in. According to the study, the label for this sample's cell subset or site signals: FACS-sorted CD8+CD4-CCR7+CD45RA+ naive T cells. The receptors shown here come from a human donor in good health. Some libraries in this study had Jurkat cell RNA spiked in.

This clonotype turned up a few times. The chain is built from TRBV7-9 and TRBJ1-1, with D tentatively TRBD1 (5 bases). This CDR3 is 15 amino acids long. CDR1 is SEHNR, CDR2 FQNEAQ, per germline (reference sequence). Trimming took 5 bases from V and 5 from J, leaving 18 bases between them. In DNA, the CDR3 is TGTGCCAGCAGCCTGCACGGAGGGGACGGGACTGAAGCTTTCTTT. Translated: CASSLHGGDGTEAFF.

The gene calls are TRBV7-9 and TRBJ2-2; D is unresolved. V lost 5 bases and J 4 bases, leaving 11 bases between the germline ends. The CDR3 has 14 residues. Germline V CDR1 and CDR2: SEHNR, FQNEAQ (reference sequence). This CDR3 is CASSARTVTGELFF. In DNA form, the CDR3 reads TGTGCCAGCAGCGCCCGGACGGTCACCGGGGAGCTGTTTTTT.

With regard to this clonotype: This may arise from a read error, as a much more abundant clone is one base away. V and J are TRBV5-1 and TRBJ1-1; perhaps TRBD1 as D (6 bases). Trimming cost V 4 bases and J 4 bases, with 20 bases left between them. The CDR3 contains 16 residues. Germline values: CDR1 SGHRS, CDR2 YFSETQ. DNA for the CDR3: TGCGCCAGCAGCCCGGAGGGGGTCCGCATGAGCACTGAAGCTTTCTTT. Protein sequence: CASSPEGVRMSTEAFF.

This clonotype was detected a few times. V and J are TRBV30 and TRBJ2-2, with D perhaps TRBD1 or TRBD2 (5 bases each). V was clipped by 3 bases and J by 1 base, with 18 bases between them. The CDR3 is 17 amino acids. CDR1 and CDR2 (germline): GTSNPN, SVGIG (reference sequence). The CDR3 DNA sequence: TGTGCCTGGAGATTCCTGCCCGGGACGGTGAACACCGGGGAGCTGTTTTTT. It specifies CAWRFLPGTVNTGELFF.

This clonotype was seen many times. This chain connects TRBV6-2 or TRBV6-3 to TRBJ2-3, with 7 bases identical to TRBD1. CDR1 is MNHEY, CDR2 SVGEGT, per germline. This CDR3 has 19 residues. V gave up 2 bases and J gave up 6 bases; unmatched junction bases: 20. CDR3 sequence: CASSYTPGQSLIVTDTQYF. In nucleotides, the CDR3 is TGTGCCAGCAGTTACACTCCGGGACAGTCCTTAATAGTTACGGATACGCAGTATTTT.

The chain recombines TRBV13 with TRBJ2-1; 8 bases agree with TRBD2. The germline V gene encodes CDR1 PRHDT and CDR2 FYEKMQ (reference sequence). V lost 5 bases and J lost 6; bases outside the gene matches: 9. This CDR3 is 15 amino acids long. The CDR3 nucleotides read TGTGCCAGCAGCCAAACTAGCAGCGGGGGCAATGAGCAGTTCTTC. Amino acids: CASSQTSSGGNEQFF.

This clonotype was recorded at least ten times. The CDR3, as DNA: TGTGCCACCAGTGATTCCGGGACTAGGCAGTATTTT. It translates to CATSDSGTRQYF. V gene TRBV24-1 combines with J gene TRBJ2-3; 8 nucleotides match TRBD2. This CDR3 is built from 12 residues. V lost 2 bases to trimming and J lost 11 bases; unmatched junction nucleotides: 2. Germline assignment: CDR1 KGHDR and CDR2 SFDVKD.

Worth noting for this clonotype: One base away lies a much larger clone, so this may be a sequencing read error. The rearrangement joins TRBV6-6 to TRBJ1-5; maybe TRBD1 (5 bases). V was cut by 5 bases and J by 9 bases, with 17 bases left in between. This CDR3 has 14 residues. Per germline, CDR1 MNHNY and CDR2 SVGAGI (reference sequence). Here the CDR3 reads CASSLGADQRPQHF. The CDR3 DNA reads TGTGCCAGCAGTCTCGGGGCTGATCAACGGCCCCAGCATTTT.

There are many counts of this clonotype. This chain connects TRBV10-3 to TRBJ2-7; 8 bases fit TRBD2. CDR3 length: 12 residues. The germline V gene has CDR1 ENHRY and CDR2 SYGVKD. Unmatched junction bases numbered 2, after V lost 3 bases and J lost 7 bases. The CDR3 loop is CAISETSGEQYF. For the CDR3, the DNA is TGTGCCATCAGTGAAACTAGCGGTGAGCAGTACTTC.

This clonotype was counted at least ten times. CDR3 DNA sequence: TGTGCCAGCGGCTGGGACGGCGTAGGGAACTACGAGCAGTACTTC. Translation gives CASGWDGVGNYEQYF. This chain connects TRBV28 to TRBJ2-7, with D perhaps assigned TRBD1 or TRBD2 (5 bases each). From germline, CDR1 is MDHEN and CDR2 SYDVKM. V lost 8 bases, J lost 3 bases, and 20 bases lay in between. The CDR3 contains 15 residues.

The chain has TRBV5-1 and TRBJ1-1; tentative D call: TRBD1 (5 bases). CDR3 size: 14 residues. Trimming took 0 bases from V and 6 from J, leaving 12 bases between them. Germline V gives CDR1 SGHRS, CDR2 YFSETQ. The CDR3 DNA sequence: TGCGCCAGCAGCTTGGCCGGGGGTTCGGCTGAAGCTTTCTTT. This translates into CASSLAGGSAEAFF. Filled out from reference TRBV5-1 and TRBJ1-1, the complete variable domain reads KAGVTQTPRYLIKTRGQQVTLSCSPISGHRSVSWYQQTPGQGLQFLFEYFSETQRNKGNFPGRFSGRQFSNSRSEMNVSTLELGDSALYLCASSLAGGSAEAFFGQGTRLTVV.

This chain joins TRBV20-1 and TRBJ2-7; 7 bases line up with TRBD2. Trimming cost V 8 bases and J 3 bases; bases outside gene matches: 16. The CDR3 contains 15 residues. Germline V CDR1 and CDR2: DFQATT, SNEGSKA (reference sequence). The chain's CDR3 is CSSGRGLGSFYEQYF. For the CDR3, the DNA is TGCAGTTCAGGGAGGGGACTGGGATCGTTCTACGAGCAGTACTTC.

In this sample, this clonotype turned up many times. The chain is built from TRBV27 and TRBJ1-1, with 7 positions matching TRBD1. Germline values: CDR1 MNHEY, CDR2 SMNVEV (reference sequence). There are 17 residues in the CDR3. With V trimmed by 1 base and J by 4 bases, 12 bases remained unmatched. In DNA form, the CDR3 reads TGTGCCAGCAGTTTATGGTCTCCGTCAGGGGGGGGCACTGAAGCTTTCTTT. As protein: CASSLWSPSGGGTEAFF.